The 20 T cell receptor beta chains below come from one sample, sequenced in a study of CD4 and CD8 cells across lung adenocarcinoma regions. TCRdb analysed the PCR reads with MiXCR anew, one entry per CDR3 protein. The sample yields about 19,000 distinct CDR3 sequences, more than 45% seen once. Sequencing was performed on CD4+ T cells from the margin of a lung tumor. The source is a male donor with lung adenocarcinoma. The CD4 and CD8 labels of this study may be unreliable.

Of note for this clonotype: A junction end diverges from the germline sequence, so it may reflect a read error. This chain connects TRBV4-1 to TRBJ2-4, with 7 bases aligning to TRBD1. The CDR3 is 19 amino acids. Germline V gene lookup returns CDR1 MGHRA and CDR2 YSYEKL. This CDR3 reads CASSQDRGSGLGGTNTQYF. The DNA of the CDR3 is TGCGCCAGCAGCCAAGACCGCGGCTCGGGGCTAGGGGGCACAAATACGCAGTATTTC.

Details on this clonotype: The germline gene is not matched at one end of the junction; a read error may be the cause. The J gene is TRBJ2-5, the V gene TRBV6-4; D is possibly TRBD2 (7 bases). Germline values: CDR1 MRHNA, CDR2 SNTAGT. The CDR3 runs to 15 residues. The CDR3 protein is CASGDGGGSPDTQYF. DNA for the CDR3: TGTGCCAGCGGTGACGGGGGCGGGAGCCCAGATACCCAGTACTTC.

The chain combines TRBV6-1 with TRBJ2-3; a weak D match, TRBD1 (6 bases). Trimming shortened V by 7 bases and J by 0 bases, and 20 bases separated the two germline ends. The germline CDR1 and CDR2 sequences are MNHNS and SASEGT. CDR3 length equals 17 residues. In DNA form, the CDR3 reads TGTGCCAGCATATTCCCCAGGGGCAGAATTAGCACAGATACGCAGTATTTT. It specifies CASIFPRGRISTDTQYF.

By frequency in the sample, this clonotype is medium-sized. V gene TRBV4-1 combines with J gene TRBJ2-4; D gene unclear. Germline CDR1 is MGHRA and CDR2 is YSYEKL. Trimming stripped 0 bases from V and 0 bases from J, with 6 bases between. The CDR3 spans 15 residues. The CDR3 loop reads CASSQDTKAKNIQYF. DNA of the CDR3: TGCGCCAGCAGCCAAGATACAAAAGCCAAAAACATTCAGTACTTC.

J is TRBJ2-7 and V is TRBV30; D possibly matches TRBD1 or TRBD2 (5 bases each). V lost 4 bases, J lost 4 bases, and 17 bases lay in between. CDR3 size: 14 residues. The germline gives CDR1 GTSNPN, CDR2 SVGIG (reference sequence). The CDR3 here is CAWNGGTTSYEQYF. The CDR3 DNA reads TGTGCCTGGAATGGGGGAACGACCTCGTACGAGCAGTACTTC.

Remarks on this clonotype: The junction departs from the called germline gene at one end, perhaps through a read error. The chain carries TRBV6-1 and TRBJ2-3, with 10 bases identical to TRBD1. Germline V lookup: CDR1 MNHNS, CDR2 SASEGT. The CDR3 is made up of 16 amino acids. CDR3 DNA: TGTGCCAGCAGTGAAGCCGGGACAGGGGACGGGGAGACGCAGTATTTC. Protein product: CASSEAGTGDGETQYF.

This clonotype qualifies as medium-sized (0.01 to 0.1%). The chain joins TRBV6-5 to TRBJ1-1; TRBD1 matches 8 bases. J was trimmed by 1 base and V by 4 bases; bases with no gene match: 8. In germline, CDR1 is MNHEY, CDR2 SVGAGI. The CDR3 sequence is 16 residues long. The DNA for the CDR3 is TGTGCCAGCAGTTTAAGACAGGGGAGGGGGAACACTGAAGCTTTCTTT. Amino acids: CASSLRQGRGNTEAFF.

V usage is TRBV10-3 and J usage is TRBJ1-2; D remains unclear. CDR1 and CDR2 (germline): ENHRY, SYGVKD. Trimming stripped 0 bases from V and 6 bases from J, with 14 bases between. This CDR3 spans 15 amino acids. The CDR3: CAISESEGSQDGYTF. The CDR3 nucleotides read TGTGCCATCAGTGAGTCCGAGGGATCTCAGGATGGCTACACCTTC.

The CDR3 region is CAGSIRGRGQETQYF. DNA of the CDR3: TGTGCCGGGAGTATTCGGGGCCGGGGCCAAGAGACCCAGTATTTT. The chain carries TRBV6-1 and TRBJ2-5, with D perhaps assigned TRBD1 or TRBD2 (5 bases each). The end of the DNA fits TRBJ2-3 better, so the J call may be wrong. This CDR3 has 15 residues. Germline V gene data show CDR1 as MNHNS and CDR2 as SASEGT.

The CDR3 DNA follows: TGTGCCAGCACTGGGCTCGGGGATCTGAACTATGGCTACACCTTC. Its translation is CASTGLGDLNYGYTF. J is TRBJ1-2 and V is TRBV6-1, with D hard to call. The germline gives CDR1 MNHNS, CDR2 SASEGT. Trimming removed 7 bases from V and 2 bases from J, with 17 bases in between. This CDR3 contains 15 residues.

Within the sample, this clonotype is medium-sized. This rearrangement joins TRBV7-2 to TRBJ2-1, with 7 bases that match TRBD2. From germline, CDR1 is SGHTA and CDR2 FQGNSA. The CDR3 is made up of 16 amino acids. V shed 2 bases and J 2 bases; nucleotides not matched to a gene: 6. The CDR3: CASSLRGGSTYNEQFF. As DNA, the CDR3 is TGTGCCAGCAGCTTAAGGGGCGGGAGCACCTACAATGAGCAGTTCTTC.

As to this clonotype: One end of the junction does not line up with germline, which may come from a read error. The chain has TRBV6-5 and TRBJ2-3; D gene ambiguous. Germline V gene sequence: CDR1 MNHEY, CDR2 SVGAGI. The CDR3 consists of 15 residues. CDR3 sequence reads: CARVSRLVATDTQYF. The CDR3, as DNA: TGTGCCCGCGTTTCGAGACTGGTCGCCACAGACACTCAGTATTTC.

This clonotype was detected only once. The rearrangement links TRBV27 to TRBJ2-4; D perhaps matches TRBD1 (7 bases). Trimming removed 8 bases from V and 12 bases from J, with 26 bases in between. The CDR3 consists of 15 residues. CDR1 is MNHEY, CDR2 SMNVEV, per germline (reference sequence). DNA for the CDR3: TGTGCCAGCGTCTCAGGGGGGAGAAGCAAAGACACTCAGTACTTC. It codes for CASVSGGRSKDTQYF.

This clonotype occurred many times. The chain combines TRBV7-8 with TRBJ1-2, with D maybe TRBD1 (6 bases). Looked up from germline, CDR1 is SGHVS and CDR2 is FQNEAQ. V shed 3 bases and J shed 4 bases, with 15 bases lying between them. CDR3 length: 15 amino acids. In nucleotides, the CDR3 is TGTGCCAGCAGCTTGGGGGACATCCCCTCCTATGGCTACACCTTC. It is translated as CASSLGDIPSYGYTF.

A word on this clonotype: The junction differs from germline at one of its ends, possibly a read error. The chain combines TRBV10-3 with TRBJ2-5; tentatively, D is TRBD2 (7 bases). Germline values: CDR1 ENHRY, CDR2 SYGVKD. The CDR3 length is 14 residues. The CDR3 DNA sequence: TGTGCGGGATACGGGGGGCGTGACCACGAGACGCAGTACTTC. Translation: CAGYGGRDHETQYF.

This clonotype was recorded only once. This may be a read error, as it is one base from a much larger clone. The chain combines TRBV7-2 with TRBJ2-1; D gene unclear. The CDR3 is 14 amino acids. Germline V gives CDR1 SGHTA, CDR2 FQGNSA. Trimming took 10 bases from V and 5 from J, leaving 18 bases between them. The CDR3 nucleotides are TGTGCCACCAGTTTATTCCGTCAAGACAATGAGCAGTTCTTC. Protein: CATSLFRQDNEQFF.

The J gene is TRBJ2-5, the V gene TRBV27, with D possibly called TRBD1 or TRBD2 (6 bases each). Germline CDR1 is MNHEY and CDR2 is SMNVEV (reference sequence). V was shortened by 8 bases and J by 8 bases, with 30 bases between the two germline ends. This CDR3 contains 17 residues. The CDR3 bases are TGTGCCAGCGGAGGGGGTCCCGGGGGCCGAGCCCAAAACACCCAGTACTTC. This encodes CASGGGPGGRAQNTQYF.

This clonotype was detected ten times or more. The rearrangement links TRBV7-3 to TRBJ1-1, with D possibly being TRBD1 (5 bases). This CDR3 has 13 amino acids. Per the germline V gene, CDR1 is SGHTA and CDR2 is FQGTGA. Trimming took 5 bases from V and 3 from J, leaving 10 bases between them. The CDR3 nucleotides are TGTGCCAGCAGCCCCAGGGTTGACACTGAAGCTTTCTTT. Its translation is CASSPRVDTEAFF.

In this sample, this clonotype turned up many times. The chain couples TRBV7-2 to TRBJ2-5, with D unresolved. CDR3 length: 13 amino acids. Germline V gene lookup returns CDR1 SGHTA and CDR2 FQGNSA. The V and J ends lost 2 bases and 5 bases respectively, with 9 bases between them. The CDR3: CASSLMEGETQYF. DNA for the CDR3: TGTGCCAGCAGCTTAATGGAAGGGGAGACCCAGTACTTC.

The CDR3 loop is CASSESPGQSYEQYF. For the CDR3, the DNA is TGTGCCAGCAGTGAAAGTCCGGGACAGTCCTACGAGCAGTACTTC. The chain links TRBV6-1 to TRBJ2-1, with 7 bases aligning to TRBD1. The J call is in doubt because the DNA end fits TRBJ2-7 better. Germline CDR1 is MNHNS and CDR2 is SASEGT. This CDR3 is built from 15 residues.